Given below is one TCR beta chain in context. The antigen is undetermined. The assay was immunoSEQ multiplex PCR, and TCRdb's table has in-frame clones only and misses some. The table includes about 72,000 clones, about 89% detected once. These data originate in a study of siplizumab effects on memory and regulatory T cells. The germline V gene has CDR1 LNHDA and CDR2 SQIVND (reference sequence). The germline V and J ends were trimmed by 7 bases and 5 bases, with 13 bases remaining between them. This CDR3 spans 13 amino acids. Study-level findings and limits: Versus roughly 27% in controls, the mappable alloreactive CD4+ clones averaged 68.8% Treg-derived with siplizumab.

The sequencing sample was made of CD8+ T cells sorted from blood. This TCR derives from a human donor in good health. This chain joins TRBV19 and TRBJ2-3; unclear D gene. Written as DNA, the CDR3 is TGTGCCAGTACCCCGACGGGCGGAGATACGCAGTATTTT. It codes for CASTPTGGDTQYF. The variable domain in full, completed from reference TRBV19 and TRBJ2-3, reads DGGITQSPKYLFRKEGQNVTLSCEQNLNHDAMYWYRQDPGQGLRLIYYSQIVNDFQKGDIAEGYSVSREKKESFPLTVTSAQKNPTAFYLCASTPTGGDTQYFGPGTRLTVL.